These 14 T cell receptor beta chains came from one sample sequenced in a study of Ad26.COV2.S vaccination and SARS-CoV-2 variants. As for treatment: around 19 received Ad26.COV2.S at low or high dose, single or two shots; about 5 received placebo; per-sample allocation not given. Sample collection was performed on day 63 after the first vaccine or placebo injection. Generated by immunoSEQ multiplex PCR, the TCRdb table keeps only in-frame clones and is missing some. In the table there are 350,000 to 450,000 clones, over 80% of which are singletons. This material consisted of peripheral blood, taken in a trial of Ad26.COV2.S vaccine versus placebo. These receptors were taken from a person between 18 and 65 years old who received the Ad26.COV2.S COVID-19 vaccine or a placebo.

The gene calls are TRBV27 and TRBJ2-7; D may correspond to TRBD1 or TRBD2 (6 bases each). Germline V gives CDR1 MNHEY, CDR2 SMNVEV (reference sequence). The CDR3 loop spans 16 amino acids. V shed 2 bases and J shed 1 base, with 15 bases lying between them. The CDR3 DNA sequence: TGTGCCAGCAGTTTAACCACAGGGACTGGATCCTACGAGCAGTACTTC. Protein sequence: CASSLTTGTGSYEQYF.

This clone was seen just once. The CDR3 coding sequence is TGCGCCAGCAGCCAAGATGGGGGGACCTGGGATGAGCAGTTCTTC. Amino acid sequence: CASSQDGGTWDEQFF. V usage is TRBV4-1 and J usage is TRBJ2-1; D might be TRBD2 (6 bases). The germline CDR1 and CDR2 sequences are MGHRA and YSYEKL. Trimming cost V 0 bases and J 8 bases, with 14 bases left between them. The CDR3 is 15 amino acids.

The chain employs TRBV18 and TRBJ1-2; no clear D gene. From germline, CDR1 is KGHSH and CDR2 LQKENI. V lost 5 bases and J lost 8, with 9 bases in between. The CDR3 is made up of 11 amino acids. The CDR3 sequence: CASSSDRGYTF. CDR3 nucleotides: TGTGCCAGCTCATCAGACCGCGGCTACACCTTC.

This clone appeared a single time. The CDR3 spells CAIRKGVAGPNTEAFF. DNA of the CDR3: TGTGCCATCCGGAAGGGGGTTGCAGGACCTAACACTGAAGCTTTCTTT. The genes are TRBV10-3 and TRBJ1-1, with TRBD1 as a possible D gene (6 bases). V lost 8 bases and J 2 bases, leaving 21 bases between the germline ends. Germline CDR1 is ENHRY and CDR2 is SYGVKD. This CDR3 has 16 residues.

The chain is built from TRBV6-4 and TRBJ2-1; 7 bases align to TRBD1. The V and J ends lost 3 bases and 4 bases, in that order; junction bases with no gene match: 3. The CDR3 covers 14 residues. Germline V gene sequence: CDR1 MRHNA, CDR2 SNTAGT. CDR3 region: CASSETGAYNEQFF. Here the CDR3 DNA reads TGTGCCAGCAGTGAAACAGGGGCATACAATGAGCAGTTCTTC.

Written as DNA, the CDR3 is TGTGCCAGCAGCCCCTACACAGGGCTTGGCTACACCTTC. Translating it yields CASSPYTGLGYTF. J is TRBJ1-2 and V is TRBV7-9; weak D call: TRBD1 (6 bases). Germline CDR1 and CDR2: SEHNR and FQNEAQ (reference sequence). This CDR3 has 13 amino acids. Trimming took 5 bases from V and 7 from J, leaving 14 bases between them. Full variable domain (missing parts from reference TRBV7-9 and TRBJ1-2): DTGVSQNPRHKITKRGQNVTFRCDPISEHNRLYWYRQTLGQGPEFLTYFQNEAQLEKSRLLSDRFSAERPKGSFSTLEIQRTEQGDSAMYLCASSPYTGLGYTFGSGTRLTVV.

A note on this clone: A read error may explain this, as a much larger clone is one base away. The chain recombines TRBV5-4 with TRBJ1-1; 7 nucleotides align to TRBD1. Per the germline V gene, CDR1 is SGHNT and CDR2 is YYREEE (reference sequence). This CDR3 has 13 amino acids. Germline trimming cut 4 bases from V and 1 base from J; bases unmatched to any gene: 1. The CDR3 reads CASSAGGNTEAFF. The CDR3 nucleotides read TGTGCCAGCAGCGCAGGGGGGAACACTGAAGCTTTCTTT.

The genes are TRBV12-2 and TRBJ1-4. TRBV12-2 constitutes a pseudogene. This CDR3 spans 17 amino acids. This chain's CDR3 is CASRFALLTDSNEKLFF. Written as DNA, the CDR3 is TGTGCAAGTCGCTTCGCCCTTTTGACTGATTCCAATGAAAAACTGTTTTTT.

V and J are TRBV6-5 and TRBJ1-6; D unclear. The CDR3 covers 15 residues. CDR1 MNHEY and CDR2 SVGAGI come from the germline V gene. V gave up 0 bases and J gave up 7 bases, with 10 bases separating them. CDR3 DNA: TGTGCCAGCAGTTACTCAGGACTGAGAAATTCACCCCTCCACTTT. Residues: CASSYSGLRNSPLHF.

The chain links TRBV9 to TRBJ2-1; 11 bases line up with TRBD2. Germline lookup yields CDR1 SGDLS and CDR2 YYNGEE. V was pared by 4 bases and J by 2 bases, with 11 bases of the junction left unmatched. The CDR3 length is 18 residues. The CDR3 DNA follows: TGTGCCAGCAGCTCCCCCCCTCGTAGCGGGGGGGCCTACAATGAGCAGTTCTTC. This codes for CASSSPPRSGGAYNEQFF.

The chain combines TRBV28 with TRBJ2-1; TRBD2 matches 9 bases. CDR3 length: 14 amino acids. V trimming: 4 bases; J trimming: 8 bases; junction bases outside the gene matches: 6. The germline V gene has CDR1 MDHEN and CDR2 SYDVKM. The chain's CDR3 is CASSSGGGAYEQFF. The CDR3 nucleotides read TGTGCCAGCAGTTCTGGCGGGGGGGCGTATGAGCAGTTCTTC.

The rearrangement uses TRBV4-1 and TRBJ1-4; D gene ambiguous. The CDR3 is 12 amino acids. V was shortened by 4 bases and J by 5 bases, with 5 bases between the two germline ends. The germline V gene encodes CDR1 MGHRA and CDR2 YSYEKL. The CDR3 protein is CASSLMNEKLFF. The CDR3 DNA sequence: TGCGCCAGCAGCCTGATGAATGAAAAACTGTTTTTT.

The gene calls are TRBV9 and TRBJ2-2; a possible D gene is TRBD1 (6 bases). Germline V gene lookup returns CDR1 SGDLS and CDR2 YYNGEE. The ends were cut back, 3 bases at V and 4 bases at J, with 16 bases in the middle. CDR3 length: 16 residues. The DNA of the CDR3 is TGTGCCAGCAGCGCGCAATCACAGGGAGTCACCGGGGAGCTGTTTTTT. Its protein is CASSAQSQGVTGELFF.

This chain connects TRBV5-1 to TRBJ1-2; D perhaps matches TRBD1 (5 bases). V gave up 0 bases and J gave up 7 bases, with 10 bases separating them. Germline loops: CDR1 SGHRS, CDR2 YFSETQ. The CDR3 runs 13 residues. The CDR3 protein is CASSLDSGLGYTF. CDR3 coding DNA: TGCGCCAGCAGCTTGGATTCGGGGCTTGGCTACACCTTC.